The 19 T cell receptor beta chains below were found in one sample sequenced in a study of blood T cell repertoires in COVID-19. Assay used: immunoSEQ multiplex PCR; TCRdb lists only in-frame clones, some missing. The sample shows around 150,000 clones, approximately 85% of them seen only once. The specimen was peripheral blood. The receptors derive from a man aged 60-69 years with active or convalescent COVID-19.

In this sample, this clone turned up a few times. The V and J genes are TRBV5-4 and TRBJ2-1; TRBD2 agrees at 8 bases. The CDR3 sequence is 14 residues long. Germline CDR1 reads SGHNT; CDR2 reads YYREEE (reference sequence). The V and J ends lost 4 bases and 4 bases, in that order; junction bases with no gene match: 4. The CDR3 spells CASSPGLEYNEQFF. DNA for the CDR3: TGTGCCAGCAGCCCGGGACTAGAGTACAATGAGCAGTTCTTC. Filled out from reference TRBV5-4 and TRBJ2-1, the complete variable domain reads ETGVTQSPTHLIKTRGQQVTLRCSSQSGHNTVSWYQQALGQGPQFIFQYYREEENGRGNFPPRFSGLQFPNYSSELNVNALELDDSALYLCASSPGLEYNEQFFGPGTRLTVL.

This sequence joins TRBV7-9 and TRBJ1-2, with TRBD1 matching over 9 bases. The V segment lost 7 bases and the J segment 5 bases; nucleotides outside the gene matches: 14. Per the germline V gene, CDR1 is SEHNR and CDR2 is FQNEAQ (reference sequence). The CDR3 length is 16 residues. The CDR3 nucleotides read TGTGCCAGCAACCCTGCGGACAGGGGAGGGGGATATGGCTACACCTTC. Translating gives CASNPADRGGGYGYTF.

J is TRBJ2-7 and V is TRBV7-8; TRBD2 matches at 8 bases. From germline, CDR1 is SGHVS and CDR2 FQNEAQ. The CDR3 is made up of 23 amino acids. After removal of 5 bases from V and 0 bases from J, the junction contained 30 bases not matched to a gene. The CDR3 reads CASSPIKAHIRAGEFPHSYEQYF. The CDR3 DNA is TGTGCCAGCAGCCCCATAAAGGCCCACATTAGAGCGGGAGAGTTCCCCCACTCCTACGAGCAGTACTTC.

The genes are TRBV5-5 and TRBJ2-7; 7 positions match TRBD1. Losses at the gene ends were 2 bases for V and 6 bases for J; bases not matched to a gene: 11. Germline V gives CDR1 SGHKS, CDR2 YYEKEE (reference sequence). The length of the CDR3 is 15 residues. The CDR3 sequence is CASSFRQGTMGEQYF. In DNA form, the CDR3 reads TGTGCCAGCAGCTTTAGACAGGGAACGATGGGCGAGCAGTACTTC.

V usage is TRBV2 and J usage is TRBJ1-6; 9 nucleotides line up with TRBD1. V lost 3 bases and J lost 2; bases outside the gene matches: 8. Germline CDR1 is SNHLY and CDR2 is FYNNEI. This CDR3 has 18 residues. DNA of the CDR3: TGTGCCAGCAGTGACCTGGGACAGGGAAGGACCTATAATTCACCCCTCCACTTT. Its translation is CASSDLGQGRTYNSPLHF.

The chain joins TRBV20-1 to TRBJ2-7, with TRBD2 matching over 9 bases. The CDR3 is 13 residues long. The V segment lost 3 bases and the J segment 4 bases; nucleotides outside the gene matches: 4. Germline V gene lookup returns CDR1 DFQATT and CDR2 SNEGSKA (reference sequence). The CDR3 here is CSASPLAGYEQYF. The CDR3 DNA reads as TGCAGTGCTAGTCCGCTAGCGGGATACGAGCAGTACTTC.

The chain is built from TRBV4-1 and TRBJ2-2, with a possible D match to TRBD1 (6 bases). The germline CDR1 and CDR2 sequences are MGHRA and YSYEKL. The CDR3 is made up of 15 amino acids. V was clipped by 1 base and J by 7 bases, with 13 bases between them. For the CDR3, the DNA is TGCGCCAGCAGCCAAGGCCAACAGGGAGTCGGGGAGCTGTTTTTT. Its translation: CASSQGQQGVGELFF.

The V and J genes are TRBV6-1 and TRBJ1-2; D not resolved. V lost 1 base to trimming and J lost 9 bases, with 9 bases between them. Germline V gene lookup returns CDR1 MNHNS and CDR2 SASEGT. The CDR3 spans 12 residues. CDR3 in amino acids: CASSEGRLSYTF. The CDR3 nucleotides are TGTGCCAGCAGTGAAGGGAGGTTGAGCTACACCTTC.

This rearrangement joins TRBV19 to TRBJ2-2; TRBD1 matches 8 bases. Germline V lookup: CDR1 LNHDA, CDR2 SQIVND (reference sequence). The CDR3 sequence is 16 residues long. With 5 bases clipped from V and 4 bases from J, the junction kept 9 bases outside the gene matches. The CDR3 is CASSQTGGIITGELFF. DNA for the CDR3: TGTGCCAGTAGTCAAACAGGGGGAATTATCACCGGGGAGCTGTTTTTT.

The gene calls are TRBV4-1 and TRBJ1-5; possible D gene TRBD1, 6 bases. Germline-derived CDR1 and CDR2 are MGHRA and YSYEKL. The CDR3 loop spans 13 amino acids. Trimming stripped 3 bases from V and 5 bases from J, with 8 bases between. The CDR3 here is CASSQNRDQPQHF. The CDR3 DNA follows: TGCGCCAGCAGCCAGAACAGGGATCAGCCCCAGCATTTT.

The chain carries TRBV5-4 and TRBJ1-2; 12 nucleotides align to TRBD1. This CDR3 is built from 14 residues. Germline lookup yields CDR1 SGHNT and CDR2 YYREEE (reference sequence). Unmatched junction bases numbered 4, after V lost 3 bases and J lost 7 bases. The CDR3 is CASSSGTGGGGYTF. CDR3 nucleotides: TGTGCCAGCAGCTCCGGGACAGGGGGCGGTGGCTACACCTTC.

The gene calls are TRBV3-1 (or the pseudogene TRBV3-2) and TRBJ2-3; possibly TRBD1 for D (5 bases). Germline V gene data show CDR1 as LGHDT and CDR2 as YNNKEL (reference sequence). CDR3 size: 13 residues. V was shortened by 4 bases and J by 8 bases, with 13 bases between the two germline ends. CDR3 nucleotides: TGTGCCAGCAGCCCGCTGACAGCTAGTACGCAGTATTTT. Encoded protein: CASSPLTASTQYF.

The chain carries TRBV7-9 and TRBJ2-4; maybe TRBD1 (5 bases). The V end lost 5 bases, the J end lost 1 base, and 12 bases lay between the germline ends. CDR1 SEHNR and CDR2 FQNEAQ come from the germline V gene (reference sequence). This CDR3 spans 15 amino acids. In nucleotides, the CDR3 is TGTGCCAGCAGCCCGGCAGGGAAGGCCAAAAACATTCAGTACTTC. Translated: CASSPAGKAKNIQYF.

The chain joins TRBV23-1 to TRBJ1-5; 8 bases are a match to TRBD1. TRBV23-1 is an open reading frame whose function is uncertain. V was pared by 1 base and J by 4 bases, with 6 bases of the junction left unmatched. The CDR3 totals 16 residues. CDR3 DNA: TGCGCCAGCAGTCAATGCGGACAGGGACGGAATCAGCCCCAGCATTTT. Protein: CASSQCGQGRNQPQHF.

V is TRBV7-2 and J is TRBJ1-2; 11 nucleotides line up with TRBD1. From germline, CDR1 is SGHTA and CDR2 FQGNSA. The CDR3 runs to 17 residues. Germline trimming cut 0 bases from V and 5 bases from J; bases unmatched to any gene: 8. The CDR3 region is CASSLALGTGGGYGYTF. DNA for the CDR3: TGTGCCAGCAGCTTAGCGCTGGGGACAGGGGGAGGTTATGGCTACACCTTC. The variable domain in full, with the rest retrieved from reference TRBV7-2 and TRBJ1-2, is GAGVSQSPSNKVTEKGKDVELRCDPISGHTALYWYRQSLGQGLEFLIYFQGNSAPDKSGLPSDRFSAERTGGSVSTLTIQRTQQEDSAVYLCASSLALGTGGGYGYTFGSGTRLTVV.

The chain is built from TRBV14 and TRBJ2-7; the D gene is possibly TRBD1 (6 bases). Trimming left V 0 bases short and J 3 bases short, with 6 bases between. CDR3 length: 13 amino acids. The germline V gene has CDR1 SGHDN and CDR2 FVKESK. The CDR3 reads CASSQDRGYEQYF. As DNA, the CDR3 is TGTGCCAGCAGCCAAGACAGGGGCTACGAGCAGTACTTC.

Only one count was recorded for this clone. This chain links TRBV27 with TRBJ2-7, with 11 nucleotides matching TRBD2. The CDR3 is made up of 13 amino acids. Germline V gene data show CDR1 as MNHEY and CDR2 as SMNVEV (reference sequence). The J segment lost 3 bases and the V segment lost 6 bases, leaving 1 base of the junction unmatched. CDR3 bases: TGTGCCAGCAGGCTAGCGGGAGGCTACGAGCAGTACTTC. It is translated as CASRLAGGYEQYF.

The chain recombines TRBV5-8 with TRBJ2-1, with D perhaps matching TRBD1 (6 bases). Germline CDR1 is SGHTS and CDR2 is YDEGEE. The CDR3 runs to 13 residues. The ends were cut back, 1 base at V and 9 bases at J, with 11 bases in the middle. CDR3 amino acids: CASSLLRGSEQFF. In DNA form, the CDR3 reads TGTGCCAGCAGCTTGCTCAGGGGTAGTGAGCAGTTCTTC.

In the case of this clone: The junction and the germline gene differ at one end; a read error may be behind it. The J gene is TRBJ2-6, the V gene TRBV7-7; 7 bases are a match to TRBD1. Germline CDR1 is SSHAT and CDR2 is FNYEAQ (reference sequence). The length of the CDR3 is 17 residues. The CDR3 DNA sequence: TGTGCTAGCAGCTCCGACAGGGCTTCGGCTGGGGCCAACGTCCTGACTTTC. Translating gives CASSSDRASAGANVLTF.